What follows are 21 T cell receptor beta chains derived from one specimen sequenced in a study of blood T cell repertoires in COVID-19. The protocol was immunoSEQ multiplex PCR, while the TCRdb copy is restricted to in-frame clones and leaves out a portion. Of a few hundred thousand clones listed, around 86% are singletons. The sequencing sample was made of PBMCs or T cells enriched from blood (not recorded which). These receptors were obtained from a woman aged 40-49 years with acute COVID-19.

This clone has only one observation. The chain employs TRBV5-1 and TRBJ2-1; 9 positions agree with TRBD2. Germline trimming cut 2 bases from V and 4 bases from J; bases unmatched to any gene: 4. The CDR3 spans 15 residues. CDR1 and CDR2 from the germline V gene are SGHRS and YFSETQ. The CDR3 spells CASSFRLADYNEQFF. CDR3 nucleotides: TGCGCCAGCAGCTTCCGACTAGCGGATTACAATGAGCAGTTCTTC.

This clone has a handful of counts. The rearrangement uses TRBV3-1 (or the pseudogene TRBV3-2) and TRBJ1-6; a weak D match, TRBD1 (6 bases). The germline CDR1 and CDR2 sequences are LGHDT and YNNKEL (reference sequence). V shed 2 bases and J shed 8 bases, with 10 bases lying between them. The CDR3 consists of 14 residues. CDR3 amino acids: CASSQSSGDSPLHF. The CDR3 DNA follows: TGTGCCAGCAGCCAAAGCTCAGGGGATTCACCCCTCCACTTT.

V is TRBV5-5 and J is TRBJ2-7, with TRBD2 identical over 9 bases. The junction had 4 bases not matched to a gene; V was cut back by 0 bases and J by 3 bases. The CDR3 is made up of 15 amino acids. The V gene's germline CDR1 is SGHKS and CDR2 YYEKEE (reference sequence). The CDR3 DNA reads as TGTGCCAGCAGCTTGGGACTAGCGGTGAGCTACGAGCAGTACTTC. Encoded protein: CASSLGLAVSYEQYF. Supplemented by reference TRBV5-5 and TRBJ2-7, the full variable domain reads DAGVTQSPTHLIKTRGQQVTLRCSPISGHKSVSWYQQVLGQGPQFIFQYYEKEERGRGNFPDRFSARQFPNYSSELNVNALLLGDSALYLCASSLGLAVSYEQYFGPGTRLTVT.

The chain couples TRBV28 to TRBJ1-3; no reliable D call. The germline gives CDR1 MDHEN, CDR2 SYDVKM. V dropped 5 bases and J dropped 2 bases, with 10 bases sitting between them. This CDR3 is built from 14 residues. The CDR3 sequence: CASSPPVTGNTIYF. The CDR3 coding sequence is TGTGCCAGCAGTCCTCCGGTGACTGGAAACACCATATATTTT.

The CDR3 region has the DNA TGCAGTGCTAGTTCCGCCGGGACAGGGAATCAAGATACGCAGTATTTT. It is translated as CSASSAGTGNQDTQYF. The V call is TRBV20-1, the J call TRBJ2-3; 9 bases match TRBD1. This CDR3 spans 16 amino acids. CDR1 DFQATT and CDR2 SNEGSKA come from the germline V gene (reference sequence). The J segment lost 5 bases and the V segment lost 3 bases, leaving 12 bases of the junction unmatched.

V usage is TRBV4-1 and J usage is TRBJ2-3, with D possibly matching TRBD2 (6 bases). Per the germline V gene, CDR1 is MGHRA and CDR2 is YSYEKL. V was pared by 0 bases and J by 2 bases, with 15 bases between. This CDR3 spans 17 amino acids. The chain's CDR3 is CASSQDLGGVPTDTQYF. For the CDR3, the DNA is TGCGCCAGCAGCCAAGATCTGGGGGGAGTTCCCACAGATACGCAGTATTTT.

CDR3 in DNA: TGTGCCAGCAGTTGGGACAGGGTGGTCGATCAGCCCCAGCATTTT. This sequence encodes CASSWDRVVDQPQHF. The V gene is TRBV28, the J gene TRBJ1-5; TRBD1 agrees at 9 bases. Per germline, CDR1 MDHEN and CDR2 SYDVKM. The CDR3 length is 15 residues. V gave up 4 bases and J gave up 5 bases; unmatched junction bases: 6.

This chain joins TRBV15 and TRBJ2-7, with 7 bases aligning to TRBD1. Germline V gene data show CDR1 as LNHNV and CDR2 as YYDKDF (reference sequence). The CDR3 spans 13 residues. J was trimmed by 5 bases and V by 9 bases; bases with no gene match: 10. CDR3 in DNA: TGTGCCACTAAGCGACAGGGAGTTGACGAGCAGTACTTC. It translates to CATKRQGVDEQYF.

The rearrangement links TRBV4-1 to TRBJ2-5; 11 positions match TRBD2. This CDR3 has 14 residues. Unmatched junction bases numbered 1, after V lost 4 bases and J lost 3 bases. In germline, CDR1 is MGHRA, CDR2 YSYEKL. CDR3 bases: TGCGCCAGCAGCCTGGGACTAGCGGAAGAGACCCAGTACTTC. It specifies CASSLGLAEETQYF.

This clone was recorded a few times. The CDR3 DNA follows: TGTGCTAGTGGTTTGGGTGGTCTACGCTACGAGCAGTACTTC. This gives the protein CASGLGGLRYEQYF. The J gene is TRBJ2-7, the V gene TRBV12-5; D not resolved. CDR3 size: 14 residues. The V gene lost 1 base and the J gene lost 3 bases, with 10 bases spanning the gap. CDR1 is LGHNT, CDR2 FRNRAP, per germline. Filled out from reference TRBV12-5 and TRBJ2-7, the complete variable domain reads DARVTQTPRHKVTEMGQEVTMRCQPILGHNTVFWYRQTMMQGLELLAYFRNRAPLDDSGMPKDRFSAEMPDATLATLKIQPSEPRDSAVYFCASGLGGLRYEQYFGPGTRLTVT.

J is TRBJ2-7 and V is TRBV2, with 12 bases fitting TRBD1. The V and J ends lost 6 bases and 7 bases, in that order; junction bases with no gene match: 10. The CDR3 spans 15 residues. CDR1 is SNHLY and CDR2 is FYNNEI in the germline V gene. The DNA of the CDR3 is TGTGCCAGCAGCCAAGAGGGACAGGGGGCGGAAGAGCAGTACTTC. Protein product: CASSQEGQGAEEQYF.

The V call is TRBV28, the J call TRBJ2-4; tentatively, D is TRBD2 (5 bases). The V gene lost 4 bases and the J gene lost 6 bases, with 13 bases spanning the gap. The CDR3 has 14 amino acids. Germline-derived CDR1 and CDR2 are MDHEN and SYDVKM. The CDR3 protein is CASSSRGSGNIQYF. In nucleotides, the CDR3 is TGTGCCAGCAGTTCCCGGGGAAGCGGAAACATTCAGTACTTC.

This clone was detected only once. This sample includes further DNA sequences coding for the same CDR3. V and J are TRBV27 and TRBJ1-3; 10 bases align to TRBD1. Losses at the gene ends were 8 bases for V and 4 bases for J; bases not matched to a gene: 8. The CDR3 is 15 residues long. Germline CDR1 MNHEY, CDR2 SMNVEV (reference sequence). Written as DNA, the CDR3 is TGTGCCAGCCGAGACAGGGGGCTGGGAGGAAACACCATATATTTT. Translated, it gives CASRDRGLGGNTIYF.

V usage is TRBV28 and J usage is TRBJ1-1; a weak D match, TRBD1 (6 bases). The germline V and J ends were trimmed by 5 bases and 5 bases, with 15 bases remaining between them. Germline CDR1 reads MDHEN; CDR2 reads SYDVKM. This CDR3 contains 14 residues. CDR3 region: CASSTGTTGTEAFF. The DNA of the CDR3 is TGTGCCAGCAGTACCGGGACAACCGGAACTGAAGCTTTCTTT.

This clone was observed a single time. This chain joins TRBV11-2 and TRBJ2-1; TRBD2 matches at 7 bases. CDR1 is SGHAT and CDR2 is FQNNGV in the germline V gene. J gave up 7 bases and V 7 bases, and 10 bases lay outside the gene matches. CDR3 size: 14 residues. The CDR3 sequence: CASTPATAGNEQFF. The CDR3 DNA reads TGTGCCAGCACCCCCGCCACAGCGGGGAATGAGCAGTTCTTC.

The gene calls are TRBV30 and TRBJ1-6, with 8 nucleotides matching TRBD1. This CDR3 is 14 amino acids long. Trimming at V came to 5 bases and at J to 5 bases, leaving 5 bases not matched to a gene. CDR1 is GTSNPN, CDR2 SVGIG, per germline (reference sequence). The CDR3 DNA sequence: TGTGCCTGGCGGACAGGGTGGGATAATTCACCCCTCCACTTT. Its protein is CAWRTGWDNSPLHF.

The chain links TRBV28 to TRBJ1-2; possible D gene TRBD1, 6 bases. The germline V and J ends were trimmed by 6 bases and 3 bases, with 11 bases remaining between them. The CDR3 is 13 residues long. Germline V lookup: CDR1 MDHEN, CDR2 SYDVKM. CDR3 coding DNA: TGTGCCAGCAGAAACAGGGATTACTATGGCTACACCTTC. It specifies CASRNRDYYGYTF.

The chain employs TRBV27 and TRBJ1-1, with TRBD1 identical over 9 bases. Losses at the gene ends were 0 bases for V and 5 bases for J; bases not matched to a gene: 4. Germline V gene lookup returns CDR1 MNHEY and CDR2 SMNVEV (reference sequence). The CDR3 has 15 amino acids. As DNA, the CDR3 is TGTGCCAGCAGTTTATCGGACAGGGGCTTGACTGAAGCTTTCTTT. It encodes CASSLSDRGLTEAFF.

This clone was seen many times. The chain has TRBV6-6 and TRBJ2-7, with 9 bases that match TRBD1. CDR3 length: 15 amino acids. CDR1 and CDR2 from the germline V gene are MNHNY and SVGAGI (reference sequence). Trimming at V came to 5 bases and at J to 5 bases, leaving 10 bases not matched to a gene. The CDR3 here is CASSKGQGIIDEQYF. Written as DNA, the CDR3 is TGTGCCAGCAGTAAGGGACAGGGAATAATCGACGAGCAGTACTTC.

The chain recombines TRBV28 with TRBJ1-1; D call uncertain. Looked up from germline, CDR1 is MDHEN and CDR2 is SYDVKM. The germline V and J ends were trimmed by 2 bases and 1 base, with 8 bases remaining between them. This CDR3 comprises 14 residues. CDR3 nucleotide sequence: TGTGCCAGCAGTTTACTCGCCGGGAACACTGAAGCTTTCTTT. Its translation is CASSLLAGNTEAFF. Filled out from reference TRBV28 and TRBJ1-1, the complete variable domain reads DVKVTQSSRYLVKRTGEKVFLECVQDMDHENMFWYRQDPGLGLRLIYFSYDVKMKEKGDIPEGYSVSREKKERFSLILESASTNQTSMYLCASSLLAGNTEAFFGQGTRLTVV.

The rearrangement uses TRBV29-1 and TRBJ2-2, with 8 nucleotides matching TRBD1. Trimming removed 7 bases from V and 6 bases from J; junction bases left unmatched: 7. The CDR3 contains 13 residues. CDR1 is SQVTM, CDR2 ANQGSEA, per germline. Written as DNA, the CDR3 is TGCAGCGCCGAAGGACAGGGTCCCGGGGAGCTGTTTTTT. This encodes CSAEGQGPGELFF.